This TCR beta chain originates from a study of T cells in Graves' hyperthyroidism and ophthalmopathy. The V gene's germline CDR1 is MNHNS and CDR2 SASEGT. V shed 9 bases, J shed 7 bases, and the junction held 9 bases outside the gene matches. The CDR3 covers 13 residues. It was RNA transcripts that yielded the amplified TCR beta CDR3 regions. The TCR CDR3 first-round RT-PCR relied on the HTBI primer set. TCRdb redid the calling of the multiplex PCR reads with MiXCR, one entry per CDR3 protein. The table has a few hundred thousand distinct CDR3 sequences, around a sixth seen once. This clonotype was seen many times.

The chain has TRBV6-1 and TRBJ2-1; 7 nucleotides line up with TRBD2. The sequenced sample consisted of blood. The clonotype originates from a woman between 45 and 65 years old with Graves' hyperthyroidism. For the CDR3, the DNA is TGTGCCAGTTGCGCGCGGGGGAGGAATGAGCAGTTCTTC. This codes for CASCARGRNEQFF.